The next 21 T cell receptor beta chains were all read from a single sample in a study of blood T cell repertoires in COVID-19. Clones were read by immunoSEQ multiplex PCR, and TCRdb kept only the in-frame ones, dropping some. Counted here are about 110,000 clones, about 85% occurring once; the ten biggest clones make up 10% to 15%. The sequenced sample was peripheral blood. Receptors originate from a human donor in a cohort sampled during active COVID-19.

The chain links TRBV24-1 to TRBJ1-6; D may be TRBD1 (6 bases). The CDR3 is 17 amino acids. The V gene's germline CDR1 is KGHDR and CDR2 SFDVKD. Trimming left V 5 bases short and J 8 bases short, with 21 bases between. The CDR3 sequence: CATSGPRGLDRDSPLHF. Here the CDR3 DNA reads TGTGCCACCAGTGGCCCAAGGGGGTTAGATAGGGATTCACCCCTCCACTTT.

V and J are TRBV7-9 and TRBJ1-4; D might be TRBD1 (5 bases). In germline, CDR1 is SEHNR, CDR2 FQNEAQ (reference sequence). The CDR3 has 15 amino acids. V was cut by 1 base and J by 3 bases, with 9 bases left in between. CDR3 coding DNA: TGTGCCAGCAGCTTAGGTCACAGGTCTAATGAAAAACTGTTTTTT. This encodes CASSLGHRSNEKLFF. Drawing the rest from reference TRBV7-9 and TRBJ1-4, the complete variable domain is DTGVSQNPRHKITKRGQNVTFRCDPISEHNRLYWYRQTLGQGPEFLTYFQNEAQLEKSRLLSDRFSAERPKGSFSTLEIQRTEQGDSAMYLCASSLGHRSNEKLFFGSGTQLSVL.

This chain uses TRBV24-1 with TRBJ2-2; 7 bases line up with TRBD1. Germline V lookup: CDR1 KGHDR, CDR2 SFDVKD. The length of the CDR3 is 13 residues. V lost 8 bases, J lost 5 bases, and 4 bases stayed unmatched. The CDR3 DNA reads TGTGCCACCATGGAACAGGGGACCGGGGAGCTGTTTTTT. Encoded protein: CATMEQGTGELFF.

The chain is built from TRBV12-3 or TRBV12-4 and TRBJ1-1; D is uncertain. CDR3 length: 13 residues. With 3 bases removed from V and 3 bases from J, the gap between germline ends came to 8 bases. In DNA form, the CDR3 reads TGTGCCAGCAGTTTTCGCCAGGACACTGAAGCTTTCTTT. It codes for CASSFRQDTEAFF.

The genes are TRBV6-2 or TRBV6-3 and TRBJ2-1, with a weak D call TRBD2 (6 bases). V was shortened by 5 bases and J by 9 bases, with 14 bases between the two germline ends. CDR1 is MNHEY and CDR2 is SVGEGT in the germline V gene. This CDR3 spans 13 amino acids. In DNA form, the CDR3 reads TGTGCCAGCAGTCCCCGACTAGTTGGTGAGCAGTTCTTC. As protein: CASSPRLVGEQFF.

J is TRBJ2-1 and V is TRBV6-6, with D possibly being TRBD1 (6 bases). The germline V gene encodes CDR1 MNHNY and CDR2 SVGAGI (reference sequence). Between the trimmed V and J ends, which lost 10 bases and 3 bases, there was a span of 16 bases. CDR3 length equals 14 residues. The DNA for the CDR3 is TGTGCCACCAAACGTGAACAGGGCTACAATGAGCAGTTCTTC. Protein: CATKREQGYNEQFF.

The V call is TRBV6-5, the J call TRBJ2-1, with 9 bases identical to TRBD1. This CDR3 is 15 amino acids long. V lost 6 bases, J lost 3 bases, and 6 bases stayed unmatched. Germline lookup yields CDR1 MNHEY and CDR2 SVGAGI. The CDR3 loop reads CASRTGTGSYNEQFF. CDR3 nucleotides: TGTGCCAGCAGAACCGGGACAGGGAGCTACAATGAGCAGTTCTTC.

The rearrangement links TRBV4-3 to TRBJ2-3; a possible D gene is TRBD1 (5 bases). The V end was cut by 0 bases, the J end by 6 bases, with 16 bases between. The germline V gene has CDR1 LGHNA and CDR2 YSLEER. The CDR3 covers 16 residues. This chain's CDR3 is CASSQDRTLAGDTQYF. The CDR3 DNA reads as TGCGCCAGCAGCCAAGATAGGACGTTGGCAGGGGATACGCAGTATTTT.

The chain uses TRBV12-5 and TRBJ2-3, with D possibly being TRBD2 (6 bases). The CDR3 is made up of 16 amino acids. V was trimmed by 2 bases and J by 0 bases, leaving 12 bases between them. The germline V gene has CDR1 LGHNT and CDR2 FRNRAP. CDR3: CASGLTLATSTDTQYF. CDR3 nucleotides: TGTGCTAGTGGTTTGACCCTAGCGACCAGCACAGATACGCAGTATTTT.

Here the CDR3 DNA reads TGTGCCAGCAGCTCCCGCCCAGGACAGCCCCAGCATTTT. This codes for CASSSRPGQPQHF. The rearrangement uses TRBV9 and TRBJ1-5; no firm D call. CDR1 SGDLS and CDR2 YYNGEE come from the germline V gene. This CDR3 has 13 residues. Deletions cut 4 bases from V and 7 bases from J, with 12 bases between.

The V and J genes are TRBV3-1 (or the pseudogene TRBV3-2) and TRBJ2-1; D is unresolved. The V end was cut by 4 bases, the J end by 0 bases, with 10 bases between. Germline assignment: CDR1 LGHDT and CDR2 YNNKEL (reference sequence). The CDR3 totals 15 residues. CDR3 sequence reads: CASSRELSSYNEQFF. The CDR3 DNA follows: TGTGCCAGCAGCCGCGAACTCTCCTCCTACAATGAGCAGTTCTTC.

This sequence joins TRBV18 and TRBJ2-3; possible D gene TRBD2, 5 bases. V was shortened by 2 bases and J by 1 base, with 7 bases between the two germline ends. Germline-derived CDR1 and CDR2 are KGHSH and LQKENI. CDR3 size: 14 residues. This CDR3 is CASSPGSGTDTQYF. The CDR3 coding sequence is TGTGCCAGCTCACCAGGGAGTGGCACAGATACGCAGTATTTT. The full variable domain, its missing parts supplied by reference TRBV18 and TRBJ2-3, is NAGVMQNPRHLVRRRGQEARLRCSPMKGHSHVYWYRQLPEEGLKFMVYLQKENIIDESGMPKERFSAEFPKEGPSILRIQQVVRGDSAAYFCASSPGSGTDTQYFGPGTRLTVL.

The genes are TRBV6-6 and TRBJ2-3; 7 positions agree with TRBD1. The length of the CDR3 is 16 residues. Germline V lookup: CDR1 MNHNY, CDR2 SVGAGI (reference sequence). Losses at the gene ends were 6 bases for V and 3 bases for J; bases not matched to a gene: 12. Here the CDR3 reads CASSRTRTGTTDTQYF. The CDR3 nucleotides are TGTGCCAGCAGCCGAACGAGGACAGGAACGACAGATACGCAGTATTTT.

The rearrangement uses TRBV7-9 and TRBJ1-2; 10 nucleotides align to TRBD1. The CDR3 is 17 residues long. Germline values: CDR1 SEHNR, CDR2 FQNEAQ (reference sequence). Germline trimming cut 0 bases from V and 8 bases from J; bases unmatched to any gene: 12. In DNA, the CDR3 is TGTGCCAGCAGCTTAGCGCGGGGGGGACAGGGGATTGTCGGCTACACCTTC. Translating it yields CASSLARGGQGIVGYTF. Using reference TRBV7-9 and TRBJ1-2 for the parts outside the CDR3, the full variable domain is DTGVSQNPRHKITKRGQNVTFRCDPISEHNRLYWYRQTLGQGPEFLTYFQNEAQLEKSRLLSDRFSAERPKGSFSTLEIQRTEQGDSAMYLCASSLARGGQGIVGYTFGSGTRLTVV.

V is TRBV19 and J is TRBJ1-2; D is undetermined. CDR1 is LNHDA, CDR2 SQIVND, per germline (reference sequence). The germline V and J ends were trimmed by 5 bases and 0 bases, with 16 bases remaining between them. The CDR3 runs 16 residues. CDR3 protein: CASSATQVPANYGYTF. In DNA form, the CDR3 reads TGTGCCAGTAGTGCAACCCAGGTGCCGGCTAACTATGGCTACACCTTC. Full variable domain (missing parts from reference TRBV19 and TRBJ1-2): DGGITQSPKYLFRKEGQNVTLSCEQNLNHDAMYWYRQDPGQGLRLIYYSQIVNDFQKGDIAEGYSVSREKKESFPLTVTSAQKNPTAFYLCASSATQVPANYGYTFGSGTRLTVV.

The chain has TRBV6-5 and TRBJ2-5, with 9 bases fitting TRBD1. Trimming removed 0 bases from V and 7 bases from J; junction bases left unmatched: 9. This CDR3 contains 16 residues. CDR1 is MNHEY, CDR2 SVGAGI, per germline. As DNA, the CDR3 is TGTGCCAGCAGTTACTCGAGTTCGGGACAGGGCGGGACCCAGTACTTC. Translating gives CASSYSSSGQGGTQYF.

The chain is built from TRBV6-5 and TRBJ1-4; 9 bases align to TRBD1. Germline V CDR1 and CDR2: MNHEY, SVGAGI. The CDR3 has 14 amino acids. V shed 7 bases and J 5 bases; nucleotides not matched to a gene: 5. CDR3 nucleotide sequence: TGTGCCAGCATCCCGGGACAGGGAAATGAAAAACTGTTTTTT. As protein: CASIPGQGNEKLFF.

The chain is built from TRBV12-5 and TRBJ2-3; D gene ambiguous. Germline CDR1 LGHNT, CDR2 FRNRAP. V dropped 7 bases and J dropped 4 bases, with 15 bases sitting between them. The length of the CDR3 is 14 residues. The CDR3 is CASAPSLSADTQYF. CDR3 nucleotides: TGTGCTAGTGCCCCGTCCCTCTCGGCAGATACGCAGTATTTT. Full variable domain (rest looked up from reference TRBV12-5 and TRBJ2-3): DARVTQTPRHKVTEMGQEVTMRCQPILGHNTVFWYRQTMMQGLELLAYFRNRAPLDDSGMPKDRFSAEMPDATLATLKIQPSEPRDSAVYFCASAPSLSADTQYFGPGTRLTVL.

This clone was observed a single time. CDR3 amino acids: CASSTGSGQGKNYGYTF. CDR3 coding DNA: TGTGCCAGCAGCACGGGATCCGGGCAGGGGAAGAACTATGGCTACACCTTC. The chain couples TRBV7-2 to TRBJ1-2, with D possibly being TRBD1 (6 bases). CDR3 size: 17 residues. V lost 5 bases to trimming and J lost 2 bases, with 21 bases between them. Germline V CDR1 and CDR2: SGHTA, FQGNSA. Full variable domain (outside the CDR3, taken from reference TRBV7-2 and TRBJ1-2): GAGVSQSPSNKVTEKGKDVELRCDPISGHTALYWYRQSLGQGLEFLIYFQGNSAPDKSGLPSDRFSAERTGGSVSTLTIQRTQQEDSAVYLCASSTGSGQGKNYGYTFGSGTRLTVV.

The chain has TRBV14 and TRBJ2-5, with TRBD1 matching over 10 bases. This CDR3 has 16 residues. Unmatched junction bases numbered 10, after V lost 4 bases and J lost 5 bases. In germline, CDR1 is SGHDN, CDR2 FVKESK. This chain's CDR3 is CASSPHRQGARETQYF. CDR3 nucleotide sequence: TGTGCCAGCAGCCCCCACCGACAGGGGGCTAGGGAGACCCAGTACTTC.

The V call is TRBV15, the J call TRBJ1-5; perhaps TRBD1 as D (5 bases). This CDR3 is built from 16 residues. Germline CDR1 reads LNHNV; CDR2 reads YYDKDF (reference sequence). The germline V and J ends were trimmed by 6 bases and 5 bases, with 20 bases remaining between them. The CDR3 region has the DNA TGTGCCACCAGTTTGAGGAGGAGGCGGGGGGATCAGCCCCAGCATTTT. Its translation is CATSLRRRRGDQPQHF.